This T cell receptor beta chain is from a study of blood T cells in healthy people across ages. A second PCR, run for about 7 to 11 cycles, used a sample-barcoded 5' primer plus a J-beta primer mix. TCRdb re-called the 5' RACE reads through MiXCR, storing one row per CDR3 protein. The repertoire holds fewer than 800,000 distinct CDR3 sequences, with more than 40% as singletons. Germline loops: CDR1 SQVTM, CDR2 ANQGSEA. CDR3 length: 12 residues. The germline V and J ends were trimmed by 5 bases and 4 bases, with 11 bases remaining between them. The TCR originated in an older woman in good health. The chain carries TRBV29-1 and TRBJ1-1; possibly TRBD1 for D (6 bases). The sequenced sample was blood. The CDR3 loop reads CSVNREGTEAFF. The CDR3 DNA reads TGCAGCGTTAACAGGGAGGGCACTGAAGCTTTCTTT. The complete variable domain, with remaining parts taken from reference TRBV29-1 and TRBJ1-1, reads SAVISQKPSRDICQRGTSLTIQCQVDSQVTMMFWYRQQPGQSLTLIATANQGSEATYESGFVIDKFPISRPNLTFSTLTVSNMSPEDSSIYLCSVNREGTEAFFGQGTRLTVV.